This T cell receptor beta chain is from a study of lymphopenia after photon versus proton radiotherapy. Comments on this clone: The antigen remains unidentified.

CDR1 is MNHEY, CDR2 SVGAGI, per germline. Trimming took off 4 bases at V and 3 bases at J, with 10 bases between the two ends. The CDR3 length is 13 residues. Measured with immunoSEQ multiplex PCR; TCRdb has only the in-frame clones, and not every one. The sample lists 150,000 to 200,000 clones; less than 90% were seen once. Study findings and constraints: Under photons, naive T cells and diversity fell while effector/memory populations rose.

The source of this sequence is a man aged 45 to 65 with gastric cancer. The gene calls are TRBV6-5 and TRBJ2-7, with D possibly being TRBD2 (6 bases). The sample consisted of peripheral blood, taken from a patient treated with photon-based radiotherapy. The CDR3 sequence: CASSWGGDYEQYF. In nucleotides, the CDR3 is TGTGCCAGCAGTTGGGGCGGGGACTACGAGCAGTACTTC.